This TCR beta chain comes out of a study of blood T cell repertoires in COVID-19. Clones were read by immunoSEQ multiplex PCR, and TCRdb kept only the in-frame ones, dropping some. Altogether a few hundred thousand clones are present, 89% being singletons, with the ten largest covering more than 0.95%. The sample taken for sequencing was peripheral blood. The TCR comes from a man aged 35-49 years with acute or convalescent COVID-19.

The CDR3 reads CASSQSSGRSGNEQFF. For the CDR3, the DNA is TGTGCCAGCAGTCAGTCTAGCGGGAGGTCGGGGAATGAGCAGTTCTTC. V usage is TRBV27 and J usage is TRBJ2-1; TRBD2 matches at 11 bases. There are 16 residues in the CDR3. Germline CDR1 reads MNHEY; CDR2 reads SMNVEV (reference sequence). Trimming cost V 5 bases and J 7 bases; bases outside gene matches: 10.